This T cell receptor beta chain was retrieved from a study of cytomegalovirus exposure and HLA in healthy donors. Regarding the study as a whole: A link between a missense DCLRE1C variant and TCR beta V- and J-gene trimming emerged from a later analysis.

This CDR3 has 16 residues. CDR1 ENHRY and CDR2 SYGVKD come from the germline V gene. V lost 6 bases to trimming and J lost 4 bases; unmatched junction nucleotides: 13. Healthy bone marrow donors made up the cohort. Notes on this clone: The antigen remains unidentified.

PCR used 60 Vbeta primers and 13 Jbeta primers. Produced via immunoSEQ multiplex PCR; TCRdb's table is partial and in-frame only. The sample carries some 150,000 clones, around four fifths recorded once. Material: PBMCs. This chain uses TRBV10-3 with TRBJ2-5, with 8 bases matching TRBD2. This receptor was identified in a man between 50 and 59 years old in good health and CMV-seropositive. CDR3 sequence: CAIRGGSGGRGETQYF. The CDR3 nucleotides are TGTGCCATCAGGGGAGGGAGCGGGGGCCGGGGAGAGACCCAGTACTTC.